Listed below are T cell receptor beta chains from one sample, sequenced in a study of cytotoxic CD8 clonotypes in ibrutinib-treated CLL. Assay: immunoSEQ multiplex PCR; the TCRdb copy retains only in-frame clones and omits some. The sample lists 160,000 or so clones, about 88% occurring once. The sample was PBMCs, taken at disease progression, from a patient treated with ibrutinib. The receptor source for this set is a human donor with chronic lymphocytic leukemia. Each CDR3 is given with its conserved first and last residue. The D gene is left open where the match is weak. Clone size is stated in some rows and not others, as once, few, many or a class when expanded.

J gene,D gene,clone size,V gene,CDR3 protein,CDR3 DNA
TRBJ2-7,NA,few,TRBV10-3,CAISESGPRGVIYEQYF,TGTGCCATCAGTGAGTCGGGGCCCAGGGGAGTCATCTACGAGCAGTACTTC
TRBJ1-5,NA,NA,TRBV2,CASNPGRVESSNQPQHF,TGTGCCAGCAATCCAGGGAGGGTGGAGAGTAGCAATCAGCCCCAGCATTTT
TRBJ1-1,TRBD1,few,TRBV10-1,CASSYGTDPGEAFF,TGCGCCAGCAGTTACGGGACAGACCCGGGTGAAGCTTTCTTT
TRBJ1-1,NA,NA,TRBV29-1,CSVETVMNTEAFF,TGCAGCGTTGAGACGGTCATGAACACTGAAGCTTTCTTT
TRBJ2-7,NA,NA,TRBV7-2,CASSLTGGTAYEQYF,TGTGCCAGCAGCCTAACTGGCGGGACAGCCTACGAGCAGTACTTC
TRBJ2-1,NA,once,TRBV5-6,CASSLGFGQTYNEQFF,TGTGCCAGCAGCTTGGGGTTCGGACAGACCTACAATGAGCAGTTCTTC
TRBJ2-5,NA,NA,TRBV5-1,CASSLDGTPQETQYF,TGCGCCAGCAGCTTGGACGGGACGCCACAAGAGACCCAGTACTTC
TRBJ2-2,TRBD2,NA,TRBV19,CASSPGTSHTGELFF,TGTGCCAGTAGTCCCGGGACTAGCCACACCGGGGAGCTGTTTTTT
TRBJ2-5,TRBD2,NA,TRBV11-2,CASSLVLAGGPGETQYF,TGTGCCAGCAGCCTGGTGCTAGCGGGAGGCCCGGGAGAGACCCAGTACTTC
TRBJ1-1,NA,NA,TRBV7-6,CASTLITDPAAEAFF,TGTGCCAGCACCCTGATTACGGACCCAGCCGCTGAAGCTTTCTTT
TRBJ1-1,NA,NA,TRBV6-6,CASSFRDFTEAFF,TGTGCCAGCAGTTTCAGGGACTTCACTGAAGCTTTCTTT
TRBJ1-1,NA,NA,TRBV19,CASSLQGAWTEAFF,TGTGCCAGTAGTTTACAGGGTGCGTGGACTGAAGCTTTCTTT
TRBJ1-1,TRBD1,NA,TRBV27,CASSFRQGRRTEAFF,TGTGCCAGCAGTTTCCGACAGGGAAGACGGACTGAAGCTTTCTTT
TRBJ2-3,NA,NA,TRBV6-5,CASSFGDTQYF,TGTGCCAGCAGTTTCGGGGATACGCAGTATTTT
TRBJ1-2,NA,NA,TRBV6-1,CASNLDRGLYGYTF,TGTGCCAGCAATTTAGACAGAGGTCTCTATGGCTACACCTTC
TRBJ1-5,NA,NA,TRBV28,CASSGPNQPQHF,TGTGCCAGCAGTGGTCCAAATCAGCCCCAGCATTTT
TRBJ1-2,NA,few,TRBV28,CASSLGGLKYGYTF,TGTGCCAGCAGTTTAGGGGGACTCAAATATGGCTACACCTTC
TRBJ2-3,TRBD2,NA,TRBV2,CASRVLAGGTDTQYF,TGTGCCAGCAGGGTACTAGCGGGAGGCACAGATACGCAGTATTTT
TRBJ2-7,NA,NA,TRBV9,CASSVTLAEGEQYF,TGTGCCAGCAGCGTTACCCTAGCAGAAGGCGAGCAGTACTTC
TRBJ2-7,TRBD2,NA,TRBV7-3,CASKGLAGEQYF,TGTGCCAGTAAGGGACTAGCGGGGGAGCAGTACTTC
TRBJ2-7,NA,NA,TRBV6-5,CASSYGSGWVSYEQYF,TGTGCCAGCAGTTACGGGTCAGGGTGGGTTTCCTACGAGCAGTACTTC
TRBJ2-7,NA,once,TRBV30,CAWSVALPGEQYF,TGTGCCTGGAGTGTAGCTCTGCCTGGAGAGCAGTACTTC
TRBJ1-2,TRBD1,few,TRBV6-5,CASSYLQGPADYGYTF,TGTGCCAGCAGTTACTTACAGGGGCCCGCCGACTATGGCTACACCTTC
TRBJ2-6,NA,NA,TRBV27,CASSSLGRSYSGANVLTF,TGTGCCAGCAGTTCCCTGGGTCGGAGCTACTCTGGGGCCAACGTCCTGACTTTC